Presented here are 26 T cell receptor beta chains from one specimen sequenced in a study of blood T cell repertoires in COVID-19. Method: immunoSEQ multiplex PCR; TCRdb's copy keeps in-frame clones and lacks some. Of 90,000 to 130,000 clones detected, approximately 67% appear once; the ten largest clones hold roughly 7.5%. Sample: peripheral blood. The origin of the receptors is a woman in her fifties or sixties with acute or convalescent COVID-19.

The gene calls are TRBV24-1 and TRBJ1-6; D is perhaps TRBD1 (6 bases). The CDR3 runs 14 residues. Germline CDR1 KGHDR, CDR2 SFDVKD. V lost 3 bases, J lost 7 bases, and 9 bases lay in between. The CDR3 here is CATSDPGVNSPLHF. Here the CDR3 DNA reads TGTGCCACCAGTGATCCAGGGGTGAATTCACCCCTCCACTTT.

The CDR3 bases are TGTGCCAGCAGCTTAGCTCCGGGAAACACCATATATTTT. Its protein product is CASSLAPGNTIYF. This chain links TRBV7-2 with TRBJ1-3, with D unresolved. The V end lost 0 bases, the J end lost 4 bases, and 4 bases lay between the germline ends. CDR3 length: 13 residues. CDR1 and CDR2 (germline): SGHTA, FQGNSA.

The chain is built from TRBV3-1 (or the pseudogene TRBV3-2) and TRBJ1-3, with D perhaps TRBD1 (5 bases). Germline-derived CDR1 and CDR2 are LGHDT and YNNKEL (reference sequence). Trimming stripped 5 bases from V and 4 bases from J, with 18 bases between. This CDR3 is built from 16 residues. The CDR3 protein is CASSSPFQGYGNTIYF. The CDR3 bases are TGTGCCAGCAGCTCGCCTTTCCAGGGTTACGGAAACACCATATATTTT.

The rearrangement joins TRBV27 to TRBJ1-5; D remains unclear. Trimming took 1 base from V and 0 from J, leaving 7 bases between them. Germline V lookup: CDR1 MNHEY, CDR2 SMNVEV (reference sequence). This CDR3 has 15 amino acids. Written as DNA, the CDR3 is TGTGCCAGCAGTTTATACGGGGATAGCAATCAGCCCCAGCATTTT. Translated: CASSLYGDSNQPQHF.

This clone has only a few counts. The V gene is TRBV5-6, the J gene TRBJ2-7, with 7 bases aligning to TRBD2. Per germline, CDR1 SGHDT and CDR2 YYEEEE. The CDR3 runs to 16 residues. V trimming: 1 base; J trimming: 0 bases; junction bases outside the gene matches: 7. CDR3 sequence: CASSLRGVRSSYEQYF. Here the CDR3 DNA reads TGTGCCAGCAGCTTGCGGGGGGTGCGCTCCTCCTACGAGCAGTACTTC.

The genes are TRBV19 and TRBJ1-1, with 9 bases matching TRBD1. The germline CDR1 and CDR2 sequences are LNHDA and SQIVND (reference sequence). The CDR3 length is 17 residues. With V trimmed by 7 bases and J by 0 bases, 12 bases remained unmatched. The CDR3 nucleotides read TGTGCCAGTATCCCCCCGGGACAGGGCTACATGAACACTGAAGCTTTCTTT. Its translation is CASIPPGQGYMNTEAFF.

This clone was seen a single time. The chain has TRBV28 and TRBJ2-5, with 10 bases aligning to TRBD1. The junction had 6 bases not matched to a gene; V was cut back by 3 bases and J by 5 bases. CDR1 is MDHEN and CDR2 is SYDVKM in the germline V gene. CDR3 length: 15 amino acids. The CDR3 reads CASSFLDRGRETQYF. The CDR3 bases are TGTGCCAGCAGTTTCCTCGACAGGGGGCGGGAGACCCAGTACTTC.

This CDR3 reads CASSPRTRGRGQPQHF. DNA of the CDR3: TGTGCCAGCAGTCCCCGAACCAGGGGCAGGGGTCAGCCCCAGCATTTT. This sequence joins TRBV27 and TRBJ1-5; D is possibly TRBD1 (6 bases). Germline CDR1 reads MNHEY; CDR2 reads SMNVEV (reference sequence). The V end was cut by 5 bases, the J end by 6 bases, with 20 bases between. The CDR3 is 16 amino acids.

The rearrangement joins TRBV14 to TRBJ2-6; 7 positions match TRBD1. This CDR3 contains 16 residues. The V and J ends lost 4 bases and 2 bases, in that order; junction bases with no gene match: 5. Germline values: CDR1 SGHDN, CDR2 FVKESK. The CDR3: CASSRYRGPGANVLTF. DNA of the CDR3: TGTGCCAGCAGCCGATACAGGGGCCCTGGGGCCAACGTCCTGACTTTC. The full variable domain, completed using reference TRBV14 and TRBJ2-6, is EAGVTQFPSHSVIEKGQTVTLRCDPISGHDNLYWYRRVMGKEIKFLLHFVKESKQDESGMPNNRFLAERTGGTYSTLKVQPAELEDSGVYFCASSRYRGPGANVLTFGAGSRLTVL.

This clone was seen a handful of times. The V call is TRBV6-5, the J call TRBJ1-3; D gene ambiguous. V was shortened by 5 bases and J by 0 bases, with 5 bases between the two germline ends. Germline V gene sequence: CDR1 MNHEY, CDR2 SVGAGI. The CDR3 consists of 13 residues. The CDR3 sequence: CASSLYSGNTIYF. In DNA form, the CDR3 reads TGTGCCAGCAGTCTCTACTCTGGAAACACCATATATTTT.

The chain combines TRBV7-9 with TRBJ2-3, with 15 bases matching TRBD2. The CDR3 is made up of 16 amino acids. CDR1 is SEHNR and CDR2 is FQNEAQ in the germline V gene (reference sequence). Trimming removed 7 bases from V and 4 bases from J; junction bases left unmatched: 6. The CDR3 region has the DNA TGTGCCAGCAACCCTAGGACTAGCGGGGGGGCAGATACGCAGTATTTT. Protein sequence: CASNPRTSGGADTQYF.

The chain combines TRBV27 with TRBJ1-6; 7 bases line up with TRBD1. This CDR3 region has 17 residues. CDR1 and CDR2 from the germline V gene are MNHEY and SMNVEV (reference sequence). Losses at the gene ends were 5 bases for V and 10 bases for J; bases not matched to a gene: 17. Here the CDR3 reads CASSPQRTGLAHSPLHF. Here the CDR3 DNA reads TGTGCCAGCAGTCCGCAAAGGACAGGTCTCGCACACTCACCCCTCCACTTT.

CDR3 loop: CASSLARGNYGYTF. Here the CDR3 DNA reads TGTGCCAGCAGCTTAGCAAGGGGGAACTATGGCTACACCTTC. The J gene is TRBJ1-2, the V gene TRBV7-2, with TRBD1 as a possible D gene (6 bases). V lost 0 bases to trimming and J lost 2 bases, with 7 bases between them. The CDR3 length is 14 residues. Germline V lookup: CDR1 SGHTA, CDR2 FQGNSA. The variable domain in full, completed from reference TRBV7-2 and TRBJ1-2, reads GAGVSQSPSNKVTEKGKDVELRCDPISGHTALYWYRQSLGQGLEFLIYFQGNSAPDKSGLPSDRFSAERTGGSVSTLTIQRTQQEDSAVYLCASSLARGNYGYTFGSGTRLTVV.

The gene calls are TRBV28 and TRBJ2-1; perhaps TRBD1 as D (5 bases). The CDR3 consists of 15 residues. The germline CDR1 and CDR2 sequences are MDHEN and SYDVKM. V lost 4 bases and J 3 bases, leaving 13 bases between the germline ends. As DNA, the CDR3 is TGTGCCAGCAGTTCGCAGGGCAGGTACTACAATGAGCAGTTCTTC. This codes for CASSSQGRYYNEQFF.

This clone has only one observation. V and J are TRBV28 and TRBJ2-7, with 11 bases identical to TRBD1. This CDR3 contains 14 residues. Trimming took 7 bases from V and 2 from J; bases not matched to a gene: 4. Germline CDR1 reads MDHEN; CDR2 reads SYDVKM. Written as DNA, the CDR3 is TGTGCCAGCACGAGGGACAGGGGGACCTACGAGCAGTACTTC. Protein sequence: CASTRDRGTYEQYF.

The chain uses TRBV6-5 and TRBJ1-1; TRBD1 is a possible D gene (6 bases). The CDR3 consists of 14 residues. V lost 2 bases and J 0 bases, leaving 7 bases between the germline ends. Germline CDR1 reads MNHEY; CDR2 reads SVGAGI. CDR3 nucleotide sequence: TGTGCCAGCAGTTACGGGACATTGAACACTGAAGCTTTCTTT. This sequence encodes CASSYGTLNTEAFF.

The chain has TRBV18 and TRBJ1-1; 8 positions agree with TRBD1. Germline V CDR1 and CDR2: KGHSH, LQKENI. The CDR3 length is 14 residues. With 4 bases clipped from V and 5 bases from J, the junction kept 6 bases outside the gene matches. The CDR3 loop is CASSQQGTGTEAFF. As DNA, the CDR3 is TGTGCCAGCTCACAACAGGGGACAGGAACTGAAGCTTTCTTT.

This clone was observed once. The rearrangement uses TRBV4-3 and TRBJ1-6; no clear D gene. CDR3 length equals 16 residues. Trimming took off 0 bases at V and 8 bases at J, with 14 bases between the two ends. Germline-derived CDR1 and CDR2 are LGHNA and YSLEER. CDR3 residues: CASSQEMGRRDSPLHF. The DNA for the CDR3 is TGCGCCAGCAGCCAAGAAATGGGCAGGCGGGATTCACCCCTCCACTTT.

V usage is TRBV27 and J usage is TRBJ1-1; the match to TRBD1 covers 8 bases. The germline CDR1 and CDR2 sequences are MNHEY and SMNVEV (reference sequence). J was trimmed by 4 bases and V by 4 bases; bases with no gene match: 5. The CDR3 consists of 14 residues. CDR3 DNA sequence: TGTGCCAGCAGTTATGCAGGGGGCCGCACTGAAGCTTTCTTT. Protein product: CASSYAGGRTEAFF.

This sequence joins TRBV5-4 and TRBJ2-1, with 11 bases matching TRBD2. The germline V gene encodes CDR1 SGHNT and CDR2 YYREEE (reference sequence). V lost 0 bases to trimming and J lost 10 bases; unmatched junction nucleotides: 9. The CDR3 has 16 residues. The CDR3 bases are TGTGCCAGCAGCTTGGCCTTGGCTAGCGGGGGGAACGAGCAGTTCTTC. Translation: CASSLALASGGNEQFF.

The V call is TRBV7-2, the J call TRBJ2-7, with 8 bases lining up with TRBD2. The CDR3 has 15 amino acids. The trim removed 2 bases at V and 7 bases at J, leaving 10 bases unmatched. Germline V gene lookup returns CDR1 SGHTA and CDR2 FQGNSA. CDR3 in DNA: TGTGCCAGCAGCTTAAAAAGAGCGGGGGCGAGGGAGCAGTACTTC. Residues: CASSLKRAGAREQYF.

The chain has TRBV6-2 or TRBV6-3 and TRBJ1-1; perhaps TRBD1 as D (5 bases). Germline CDR1 and CDR2: MNHEY and SVGEGT. There are 12 residues in the CDR3. Trimming took off 5 bases at V and 7 bases at J, with 11 bases between the two ends. CDR3 protein: CASSRQWGEAFF. CDR3 nucleotides: TGTGCCAGCAGTCGACAGTGGGGTGAAGCTTTCTTT.

The V and J genes are TRBV5-5 and TRBJ1-2, with D perhaps TRBD1 (6 bases). The CDR3 is 15 amino acids. The germline V gene encodes CDR1 SGHKS and CDR2 YYEKEE (reference sequence). Trimming removed 4 bases from V and 5 bases from J, with 18 bases in between. CDR3 nucleotide sequence: TGTGCCAGCAGCGCACCCTCGGGGGGGCGATATGGCTACACCTTC. This codes for CASSAPSGGRYGYTF.

This CDR3 reads CASSLEGSGELFF. CDR3 sequence (DNA): TGTGCCAGCAGCTTAGAGGGCTCCGGGGAGCTGTTTTTT. The V and J genes are TRBV7-3 and TRBJ2-2; D is possibly TRBD2 (5 bases). In germline, CDR1 is SGHTA, CDR2 FQGTGA. V was clipped by 2 bases and J by 6 bases, with 7 bases between them. There are 13 residues in the CDR3.

The rearrangement joins TRBV5-1 to TRBJ2-7, with D unresolved. V was trimmed by 1 base and J by 2 bases, leaving 7 bases between them. CDR1 is SGHRS, CDR2 YFSETQ, per germline. CDR3 length: 13 residues. CDR3: CASSLTSPYEQYF. For the CDR3, the DNA is TGCGCCAGCAGCTTGACATCACCCTACGAGCAGTACTTC.

This chain connects TRBV19 to TRBJ1-6, with D perhaps TRBD1 (6 bases). CDR1 and CDR2 from the germline V gene are LNHDA and SQIVND (reference sequence). The V end lost 6 bases, the J end lost 0 bases, and 9 bases lay between the germline ends. The CDR3 loop spans 15 amino acids. The CDR3 spells CASRTGASYNSPLHF. The CDR3 DNA follows: TGTGCCAGTAGGACAGGCGCCTCCTATAATTCACCCCTCCACTTT.